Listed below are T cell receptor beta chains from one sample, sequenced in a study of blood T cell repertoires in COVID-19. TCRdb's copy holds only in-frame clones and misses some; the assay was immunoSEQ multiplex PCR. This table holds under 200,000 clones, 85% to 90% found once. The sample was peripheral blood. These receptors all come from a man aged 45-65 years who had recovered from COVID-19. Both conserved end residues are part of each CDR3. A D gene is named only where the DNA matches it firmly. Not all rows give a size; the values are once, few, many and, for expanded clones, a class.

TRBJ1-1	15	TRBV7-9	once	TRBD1	TGTGCCAGCAGCTTTCCTCTACAGGGGAGCACTGAAGCTTTCTTT	CASSFPLQGSTEAFF
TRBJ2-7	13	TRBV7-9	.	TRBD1	TGTGCCAGCAGCCGAGGGACAGCTTACGAGCAGTACTTC	CASSRGTAYEQYF
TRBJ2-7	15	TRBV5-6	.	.	TGTGCCAGCAGCCTGGCGCCAGGGGACTCCTACGAGCAGTACTTC	CASSLAPGDSYEQYF
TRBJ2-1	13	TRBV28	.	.	TGTGCCAGCAGTTTAAGGCAGGGCCATGAGCAGTTCTTC	CASSLRQGHEQFF
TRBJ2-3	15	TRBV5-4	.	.	TGTGCCAGCAGCTCCGGAGGGGCACGGACAGATACGCAGTATTTT	CASSSGGARTDTQYF
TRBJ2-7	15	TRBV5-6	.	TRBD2	TGTGCCAGCAGCTTCCCTAGCGGGAGTGTCGTGGAGCAGTACTTC	CASSFPSGSVVEQYF
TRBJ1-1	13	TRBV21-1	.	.	TGTGCCAGCAACAAGGGACAACTCACTGAAGCTTTCTTT	CASNKGQLTEAFF
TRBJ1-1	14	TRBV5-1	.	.	TGCGCCAGCAGCCCGCGGGCTGTAAACACTGAAGCTTTCTTT	CASSPRAVNTEAFF
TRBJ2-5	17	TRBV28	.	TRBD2	TGTGCCAGCAGTATGACTAGCGGGGGGCTCTTCCAAGAGACCCAGTACTTC	CASSMTSGGLFQETQYF
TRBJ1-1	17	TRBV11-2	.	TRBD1	TGTGCCAGCAGCTTAATGGCCGGGACAGGGGTGCTCACTGAAGCTTTCTTT	CASSLMAGTGVLTEAFF
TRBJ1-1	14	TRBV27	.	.	TGTGCCAGCAAGTTCCGTAGCATGAACACTGAAGCTTTCTTT	CASKFRSMNTEAFF
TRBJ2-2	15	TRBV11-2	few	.	TGTGCCAGCAGCTTGACAGCGCCGAACACCGGGGAGCTGTTTTTT	CASSLTAPNTGELFF
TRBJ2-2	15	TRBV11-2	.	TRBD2	TGTGCCAGCAGCATAAGGACTAGCGGGGCCGGGGAGCTGTTTTTT	CASSIRTSGAGELFF
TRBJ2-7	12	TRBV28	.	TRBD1	TGTGCCAGCGGACAGGGGACCTACGAGCAGTACTTC	CASGQGTYEQYF
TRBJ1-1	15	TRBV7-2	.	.	TGTGCCAGCAGCTTAGTGGTGGGAGGGGGTACTGAAGCTTTCTTT	CASSLVVGGGTEAFF
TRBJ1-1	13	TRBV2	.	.	TGTGCCAGCAGTGAAGACAGGAACACTGAAGCTTTCTTT	CASSEDRNTEAFF
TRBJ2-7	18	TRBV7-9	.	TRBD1	TGTGCCAGCAGCTCCACTTCCCATCCGGGACAGGGATTCCACGAGCAGTACTTC	CASSSTSHPGQGFHEQYF
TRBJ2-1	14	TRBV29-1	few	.	TGCAGCGTTGGAGGGAGGAGCTCCTACAATGAGCAGTTCTTC	CSVGGRSSYNEQFF
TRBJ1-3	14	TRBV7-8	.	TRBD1	TGTGCCAGCAGCCTCACAGGGGGCTCAAACACCATATATTTT	CASSLTGGSNTIYF
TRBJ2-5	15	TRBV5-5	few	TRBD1	TGTGCCAGCAGCTTGGGAGGGACAGGGGGAGAGACCCAGTACTTC	CASSLGGTGGETQYF
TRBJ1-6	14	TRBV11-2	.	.	TGTGCCAGCAGCAACGGGAACTATAATTCACCCCTCCACTTT	CASSNGNYNSPLHF
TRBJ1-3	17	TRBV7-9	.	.	TGTGCCAGCAGCCCTTCCGAACGGGGAGTTACTGGAAACACCATATATTTT	CASSPSERGVTGNTIYF
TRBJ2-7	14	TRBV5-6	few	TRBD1	TGTGCCAGCAGCGTAGGGACAGGGGGGTACGAGCAGTACTTC	CASSVGTGGYEQYF
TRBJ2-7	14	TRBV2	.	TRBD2	TGTGCCAGCAGGATGACTAGCGGGAGAGTCGAGCAGTACTTC	CASRMTSGRVEQYF
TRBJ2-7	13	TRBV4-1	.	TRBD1	TGCGCCAGCAGCCCCCGGGACAGGGGCGAGCAGTACTTC	CASSPRDRGEQYF
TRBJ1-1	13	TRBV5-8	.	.	TGTGCCAGCAGCTTGGAGAGGCACACTGAAGCTTTCTTT	CASSLERHTEAFF
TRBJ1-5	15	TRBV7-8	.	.	TGTGCCAGCAGCGCGACCGGACAGTACAATCAGCCCCAGCATTTT	CASSATGQYNQPQHF
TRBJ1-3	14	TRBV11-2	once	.	TGTGCCAGCAGCTTAGGCAGGAGGGGAAACACCATATATTTT	CASSLGRRGNTIYF
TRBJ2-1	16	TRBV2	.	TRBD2	TGTGCCAGCAGTGCCATTACTAGCGGGGTTTACAATGAGCAGTTCTTC	CASSAITSGVYNEQFF